The T cell receptor beta chain described here comes from a study of T cell repertoires in cytomegalovirus infection. About the research overall: Public TCR beta signatures were indicative of both CMV infection and a matching HLA type.

Trimming took 0 bases from V and 2 from J, leaving 12 bases between them. This CDR3 comprises 16 residues. The V gene's germline CDR1 is SGHRS and CDR2 YFSETQ. TCRdb processed the reads anew with MiXCR; each CDR3 protein has one entry. The sample lists about 360,000 distinct CDR3 sequences; about a sixth were seen once. Concerning this clonotype itself: Its antigen remains unknown.

Study-wide findings and caveats: CMV carriers having the relevant HLA were flagged by cumulative public TCR beta family frequency. Dominating the ex vivo response were TCR beta clonotypes that were CMV-specific and HLA-C-restricted.

The rearrangement joins TRBV5-1 to TRBJ1-5, with D perhaps matching TRBD1 (5 bases). The sample consisted of PBMCs. The sequence was collected from a human donor in good health (CMV status not recorded). Some clones in this sample may be carry-over from other donors' samples. CDR3 DNA: TGCGCCAGCAGCTTGGGAGGGGCCGGAGGCAATCAGCCCCAGCATTTT. Translated, it gives CASSLGGAGGNQPQHF.